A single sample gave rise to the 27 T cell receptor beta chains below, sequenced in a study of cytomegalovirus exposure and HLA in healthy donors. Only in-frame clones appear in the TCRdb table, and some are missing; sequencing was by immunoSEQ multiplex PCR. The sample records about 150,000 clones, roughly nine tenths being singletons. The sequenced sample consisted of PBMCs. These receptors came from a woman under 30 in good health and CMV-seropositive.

CDR3: CASPDWGVVTEAFF. The CDR3 bases are TGTGCCAGCCCGGACTGGGGGGTGGTCACTGAAGCTTTCTTT. The chain employs TRBV2 and TRBJ1-1; possibly TRBD1 for D (5 bases). The CDR3 covers 14 residues. V lost 8 bases to trimming and J lost 4 bases, with 17 bases between them. The germline V gene has CDR1 SNHLY and CDR2 FYNNEI.

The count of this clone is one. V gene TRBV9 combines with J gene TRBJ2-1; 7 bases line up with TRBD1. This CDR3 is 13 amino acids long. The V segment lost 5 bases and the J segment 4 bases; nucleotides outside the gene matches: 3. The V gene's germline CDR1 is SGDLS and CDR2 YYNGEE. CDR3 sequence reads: CASSQTGYNEQFF. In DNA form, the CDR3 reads TGTGCCAGCAGTCAGACAGGGTACAATGAGCAGTTCTTC.

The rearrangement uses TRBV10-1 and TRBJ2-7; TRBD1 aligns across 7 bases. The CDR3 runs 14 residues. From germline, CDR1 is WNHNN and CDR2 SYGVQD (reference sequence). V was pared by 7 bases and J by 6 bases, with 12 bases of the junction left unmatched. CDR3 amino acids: CASILNRGLGEQYF. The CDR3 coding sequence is TGCGCCAGCATCCTGAACAGGGGCCTCGGCGAGCAGTACTTC.

The CDR3, as DNA: TGCGCCAGCAGCTTGATGGCGGGGGAGCTTGAAGGGCAGTATTTT. It translates to CASSLMAGELEGQYF. This chain uses TRBV5-1 with TRBJ2-3; 7 nucleotides line up with TRBD2. CDR1 SGHRS and CDR2 YFSETQ come from the germline V gene. V gave up 1 base and J gave up 11 bases; unmatched junction bases: 13. The CDR3 has 15 amino acids.

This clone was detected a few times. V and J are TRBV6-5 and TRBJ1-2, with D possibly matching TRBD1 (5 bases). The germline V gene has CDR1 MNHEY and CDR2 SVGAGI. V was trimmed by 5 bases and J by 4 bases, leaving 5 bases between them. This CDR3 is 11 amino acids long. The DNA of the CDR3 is TGTGCCAGCAGTCAGGGCTATGGCTACACCTTC. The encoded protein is CASSQGYGYTF.

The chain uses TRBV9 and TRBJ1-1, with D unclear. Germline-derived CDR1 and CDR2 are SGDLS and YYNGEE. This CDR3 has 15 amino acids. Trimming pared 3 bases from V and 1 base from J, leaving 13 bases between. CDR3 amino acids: CASSAGISGNTEAFF. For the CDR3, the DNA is TGTGCCAGCAGCGCGGGGATCTCTGGGAACACTGAAGCTTTCTTT.

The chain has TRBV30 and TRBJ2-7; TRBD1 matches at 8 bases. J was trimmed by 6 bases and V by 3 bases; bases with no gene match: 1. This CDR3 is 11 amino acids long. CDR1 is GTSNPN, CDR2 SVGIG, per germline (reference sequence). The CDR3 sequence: CAWSDRGEQYF. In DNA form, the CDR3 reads TGTGCCTGGAGCGACAGGGGCGAGCAGTACTTC.

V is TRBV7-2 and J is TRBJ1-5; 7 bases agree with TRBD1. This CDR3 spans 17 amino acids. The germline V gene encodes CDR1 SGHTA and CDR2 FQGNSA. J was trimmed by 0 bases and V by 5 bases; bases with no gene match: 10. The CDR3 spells CASSLRTGQYSNQPQHF. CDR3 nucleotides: TGTGCCAGCAGCCTTCGGACAGGCCAATATAGCAATCAGCCCCAGCATTTT.

The CDR3 DNA reads TGTGCCTGGAGTGTACGGGGGAACCAATATTCACCCCTCCACTTT. This codes for CAWSVRGNQYSPLHF. V usage is TRBV30 and J usage is TRBJ1-6, with D possibly being TRBD1 (5 bases). The V end lost 0 bases, the J end lost 8 bases, and 14 bases lay between the germline ends. In germline, CDR1 is GTSNPN, CDR2 SVGIG (reference sequence). CDR3 size: 15 residues.

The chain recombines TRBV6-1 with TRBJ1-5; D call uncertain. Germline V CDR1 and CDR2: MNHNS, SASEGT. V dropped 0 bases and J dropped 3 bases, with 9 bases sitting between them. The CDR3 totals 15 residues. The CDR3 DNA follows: TGTGCCAGCAGTGAAGCCCCGGGGAACAATCAGCCCCAGCATTTT. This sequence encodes CASSEAPGNNQPQHF.

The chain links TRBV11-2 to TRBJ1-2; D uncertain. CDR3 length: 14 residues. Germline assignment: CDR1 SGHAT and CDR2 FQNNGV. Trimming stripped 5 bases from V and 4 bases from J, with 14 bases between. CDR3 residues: CASSPSPGRYGYTF. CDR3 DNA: TGTGCCAGCAGCCCTAGCCCAGGTCGCTATGGCTACACCTTC.

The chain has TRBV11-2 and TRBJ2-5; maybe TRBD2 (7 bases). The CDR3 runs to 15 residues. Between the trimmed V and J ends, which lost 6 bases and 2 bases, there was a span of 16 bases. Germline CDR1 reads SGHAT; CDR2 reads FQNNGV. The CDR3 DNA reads TGTGCCAGCAGGTTAAGGACAGCGGGGCAAGAGACCCAGTACTTC. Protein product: CASRLRTAGQETQYF.

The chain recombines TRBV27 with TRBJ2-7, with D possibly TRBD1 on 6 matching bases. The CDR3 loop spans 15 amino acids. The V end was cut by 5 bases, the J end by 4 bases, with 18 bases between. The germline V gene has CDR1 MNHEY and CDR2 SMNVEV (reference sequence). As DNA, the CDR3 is TGTGCCAGCAGTAAGCTCCGGGACACCTTTTACGAGCAGTACTTC. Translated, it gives CASSKLRDTFYEQYF.

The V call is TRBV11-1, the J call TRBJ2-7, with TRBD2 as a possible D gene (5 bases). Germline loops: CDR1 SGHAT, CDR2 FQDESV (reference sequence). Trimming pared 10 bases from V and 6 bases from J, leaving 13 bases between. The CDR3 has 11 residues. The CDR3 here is CATSRSGEQYF. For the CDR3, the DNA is TGTGCCACAAGCAGGAGCGGCGAGCAGTACTTC.

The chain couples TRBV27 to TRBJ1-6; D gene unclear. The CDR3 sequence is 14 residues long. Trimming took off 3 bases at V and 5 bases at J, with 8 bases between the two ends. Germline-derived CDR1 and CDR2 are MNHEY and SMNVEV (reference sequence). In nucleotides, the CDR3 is TGTGCCAGCAGTTTGGTCAGAAATAATTCACCCCTCCACTTT. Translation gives CASSLVRNNSPLHF.

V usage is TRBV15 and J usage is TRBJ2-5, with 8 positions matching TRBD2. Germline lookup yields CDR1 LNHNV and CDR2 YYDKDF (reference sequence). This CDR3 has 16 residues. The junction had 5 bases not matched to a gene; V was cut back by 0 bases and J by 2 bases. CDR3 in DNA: TGTGCCACCAGCAGAGATGGAGCGGGGGCACAAGAGACCCAGTACTTC. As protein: CATSRDGAGAQETQYF.

In DNA, the CDR3 is TGTGCCAGCAGTTTAGCTCTAGCGGCTATCACAGATACGCAGTATTTT. Protein product: CASSLALAAITDTQYF. The rearrangement joins TRBV27 to TRBJ2-3; TRBD2 agrees at 7 bases. The length of the CDR3 is 16 residues. V trimming: 2 bases; J trimming: 2 bases; junction bases outside the gene matches: 7. Germline lookup yields CDR1 MNHEY and CDR2 SMNVEV (reference sequence).

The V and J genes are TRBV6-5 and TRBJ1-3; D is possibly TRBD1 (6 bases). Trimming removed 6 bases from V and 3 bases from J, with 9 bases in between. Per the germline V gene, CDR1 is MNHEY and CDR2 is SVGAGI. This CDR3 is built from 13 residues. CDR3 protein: CASRRTVGNTIYF. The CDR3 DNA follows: TGTGCCAGCAGGAGGACAGTTGGAAACACCATATATTTT.

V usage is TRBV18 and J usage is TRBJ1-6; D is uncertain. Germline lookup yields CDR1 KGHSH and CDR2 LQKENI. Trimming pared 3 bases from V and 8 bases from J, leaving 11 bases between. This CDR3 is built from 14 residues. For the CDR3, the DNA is TGTGCCAGCTCACCGGAGGCAAACCATTCACCCCTCCACTTT. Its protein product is CASSPEANHSPLHF.

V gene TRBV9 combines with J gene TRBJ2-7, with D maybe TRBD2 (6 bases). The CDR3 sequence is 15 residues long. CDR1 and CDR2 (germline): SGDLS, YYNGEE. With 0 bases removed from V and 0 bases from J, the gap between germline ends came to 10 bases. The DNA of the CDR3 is TGTGCCAGCAGCGTAGAGGGACTCCCCTCCTACGAGCAGTACTTC. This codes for CASSVEGLPSYEQYF.

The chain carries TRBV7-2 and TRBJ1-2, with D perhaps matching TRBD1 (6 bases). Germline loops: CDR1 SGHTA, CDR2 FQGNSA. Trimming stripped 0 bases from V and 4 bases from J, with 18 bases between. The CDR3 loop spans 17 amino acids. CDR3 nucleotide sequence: TGTGCCAGCAGCTTAGCCCAGGGGAGCCCGGCTGCCTATGGCTACACCTTC. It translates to CASSLAQGSPAAYGYTF.

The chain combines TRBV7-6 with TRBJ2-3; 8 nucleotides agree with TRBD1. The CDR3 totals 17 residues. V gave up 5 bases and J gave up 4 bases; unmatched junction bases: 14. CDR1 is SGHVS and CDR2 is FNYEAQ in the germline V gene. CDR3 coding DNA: TGTGCCAGCAGCCCAGGGGGCGCCAGGTCGCGGGCAGATACGCAGTATTTT. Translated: CASSPGGARSRADTQYF.

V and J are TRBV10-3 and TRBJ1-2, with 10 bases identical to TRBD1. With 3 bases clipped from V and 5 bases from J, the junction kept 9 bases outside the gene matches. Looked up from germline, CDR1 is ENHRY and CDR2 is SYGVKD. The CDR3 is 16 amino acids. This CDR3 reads CAISELWTGGDYGYTF. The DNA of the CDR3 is TGTGCCATCAGTGAATTGTGGACAGGGGGGGATTATGGCTACACCTTC.

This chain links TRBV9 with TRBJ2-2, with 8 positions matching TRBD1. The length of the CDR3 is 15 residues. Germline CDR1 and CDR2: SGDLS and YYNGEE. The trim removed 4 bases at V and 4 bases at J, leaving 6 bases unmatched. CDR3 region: CASSSPGGVTGELFF. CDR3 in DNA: TGTGCCAGCAGCTCGCCAGGGGGCGTCACCGGGGAGCTGTTTTTT.

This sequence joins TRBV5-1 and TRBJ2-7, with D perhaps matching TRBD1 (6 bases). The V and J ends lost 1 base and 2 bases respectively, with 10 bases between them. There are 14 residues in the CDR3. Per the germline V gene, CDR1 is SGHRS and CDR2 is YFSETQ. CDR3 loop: CASSLPRGTYEQYF. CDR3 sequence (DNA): TGCGCCAGCAGCTTGCCCAGGGGTACCTACGAGCAGTACTTC.

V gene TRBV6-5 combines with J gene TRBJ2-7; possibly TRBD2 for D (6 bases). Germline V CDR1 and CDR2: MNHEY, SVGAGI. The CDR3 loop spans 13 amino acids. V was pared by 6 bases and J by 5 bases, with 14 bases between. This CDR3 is CASSVREANEQYF. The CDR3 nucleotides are TGTGCCAGCAGCGTGAGGGAGGCTAACGAGCAGTACTTC.

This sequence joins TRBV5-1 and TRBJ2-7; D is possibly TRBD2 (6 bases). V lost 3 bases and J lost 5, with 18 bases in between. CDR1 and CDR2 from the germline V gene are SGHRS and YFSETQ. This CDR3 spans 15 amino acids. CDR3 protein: CASSYLSGDQDEQYF. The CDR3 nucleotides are TGCGCCAGCAGCTACCTTTCGGGGGACCAGGACGAGCAGTACTTC.